Reported below is one TCR beta chain. It lacks a known antigen. Per-nucleotide qualities are absent, and no much larger clonotype sits a single base away. This entry comes from a study of T cell responses to AZD1222 COVID-19 vaccine (dated by TCRdb to the early 2020s). With regard to the full study: TCR sequencing was performed for 230 to 250 trial participants, of whom some 200 were given two doses of AZD1222 and around 25 were given two doses of MenACWY control vaccine. Trial participants were enrolled by age into subgroups of 18-55, 56-69 and 70-plus years, and about 150, 27 and 61 TCR-sequenced participants, respectively, were included in these subgroups. General conclusions and limits of the study: The vaccine-associated CD4 TCRs covered the entire spike protein, and the dominant responses fell in regions 160-218 and 743-854. After two AZD1222 doses, both the breadth and the depth of spike-specific TCRs were significantly higher than at day 0 and than in MenACWY recipients. Because no day 14 peak-response samples were available, the repertoires could be characterized only after the peak T cell response. Participants were mostly white British and included more females than males, and it was suggested by the authors that clonal diversity may have been underestimated. The 56-69-year group was small, and its depth increase did not reach significance, likely because of low power. Conclusions about previously exposed vaccinees are limited, since just 5 or 6 AZD1222 recipients were seropositive for SARS-CoV-2 at baseline. Epitopes outside the regions mutated in the B.1.351 and B.1.1.7 variants were reportedly recognized by nearly half of the unique spike-specific TCRs.

The intended sense of this specimen's time point label: baseline before first vaccination. What the treatment or condition label conveys for this sample: meningococcal conjugate vaccine given as trial control. Samples from vaccinated people were obtained from the UK trials COV001 and COV002, which included a single-blind randomized controlled phase 2/3 trial of AZD1222 (ChAdOx1 nCoV-19) in healthy adults. For TCRbeta chain sequencing, PBMC samples from trial participants were taken at day 0 and at day 28 after the second dose. The CDR3 regions of human TCRbeta chains were analyzed by immunosequencing. Processing in the source paper ran as follows. TCRs in the repertoires were compared against a reference library of SARS-CoV-2-specific TCRs that had been generated with the MIRA antigen-specificity platform. Breadth was defined as the fraction of unique TCRs that were SARS-CoV-2-associated, and depth was defined as the fraction of total T cells that were SARS-CoV-2-associated. Using the MIRA data, every spike-specific TCR was mapped to the spike region that the TCR reacted to and assigned to either a CD4 or a CD8 class. Log10-transformed breadth and depth values were compared by one-way ANOVA with Sidak's multiple comparisons tests. The table was pulled from immuneACCESS by TCRdb, which kept in-frame rearrangements only. Such tables lose some clones; where checked, under half of the loss comes from unresolved V genes, and the rest has no known cause. V, J and clone size are those of that table, while D and trimming were read from the DNA. Counted in this sample were around 110,000 clones; approximately 83% of them appeared once. Of the sample, roughly 3.9% falls within the top ten clones.

Sequences were derived from peripheral blood, sampled on day 0 of MenACWY control vaccination. The sequence derives from an adult in good health.

The CDR3 protein is CASRIISPEAFF. In nucleotides, the sequence is TGTGCCAGCAGGATCATAAGTCCTGAAGCTTTCTTT. The chain was built from TRBV2 and TRBJ1-1, with the identity of the D gene unclear. The CDR1 and CDR2 encoded by the germline V gene are SNHLY and FYNNEI. V sheds 6 bases and J sheds 6 bases, leaving 11 bases between their ends. Including the terminal cysteine and phenylalanine, the CDR3 comprises 12 residues. The only DNA kept is the CDR3, 36 bases in frame from the first base.